The rows below give T cell receptor beta chains drawn from one sample of a study of T cells in Graves' hyperthyroidism and ophthalmopathy. TCRdb reprocessed the multiplex PCR reads with MiXCR, giving one entry per CDR3 protein. The sample comprises about 840,000 distinct CDR3 sequences, about two fifths of which are singletons, and around 10% rests with the top ten. Sequencing used blood. All receptors come from a man between 18 and 29 years old with Graves' hyperthyroidism. Each CDR3 is given with its conserved first and last residue. Each record gives: clone size, V gene, J gene, D gene, CDR3 DNA, CDR3 protein. The D gene is left open where the match is weak. Size tells how often a clone was seen (once, few, many) or the class of an expanded clone, and some rows leave it out.

abundance: many; v_gene: TRBV10-3; j_gene: TRBJ1-2; d_gene: -; CDR3nt: TGTGCCATCAGTGACGAGGGATTCTATGGCTACACCTTC; CDR3aa: CAISDEGFYGYTF
abundance: many; v_gene: TRBV15; j_gene: TRBJ2-7; d_gene: -; CDR3nt: TGTGCCACCAGCAATGGCGTTCTAACTACCTACGAGCAGTACTTC; CDR3aa: CATSNGVLTTYEQYF
abundance: -; v_gene: TRBV5-4; j_gene: TRBJ1-3; d_gene: TRBD1; CDR3nt: TGTGCCAGCATGGAGACAGGGGGCCCTACGAGCTCTGGAAACACCATATATTTT; CDR3aa: CASMETGGPTSSGNTIYF
abundance: -; v_gene: TRBV15; j_gene: TRBJ2-6; d_gene: -; CDR3nt: TGTGCCACCAGCAGTGGGGGCGCTGGGGCCAACGTCCTGACTTTC; CDR3aa: CATSSGGAGANVLTF
abundance: -; v_gene: TRBV9; j_gene: TRBJ1-1; d_gene: -; CDR3nt: TGTGCCAGCAGCCGATCAGGTCGGAACACTGAAGCTTTCTTT; CDR3aa: CASSRSGRNTEAFF
abundance: many; v_gene: TRBV2; j_gene: TRBJ1-4; d_gene: -; CDR3nt: TGTGCCAGCAGTGAATCAGGGTCCCAACTCTTT; CDR3aa: CASSESGSQLF
abundance: -; v_gene: TRBV20-1; j_gene: TRBJ1-4; d_gene: TRBD1; CDR3nt: TGCAGTGCCGGAGACAGGGGGCGTAATGAAAAACTGTTTTTT; CDR3aa: CSAGDRGRNEKLFF
abundance: -; v_gene: TRBV10-3; j_gene: TRBJ2-3; d_gene: -; CDR3nt: TGTGCCATCAGTGACAGGGGAACCACAGATACGCAGTATTTT; CDR3aa: CAISDRGTTDTQYF
abundance: once; v_gene: TRBV10-3; j_gene: TRBJ2-7; d_gene: TRBD2; CDR3nt: TGTGCCATCAGTGAGTCAGGACTAGCTGTCTACGAGCAGTACTTC; CDR3aa: CAISESGLAVYEQYF
abundance: -; v_gene: TRBV15; j_gene: TRBJ2-3; d_gene: -; CDR3nt: TGTGCCACCAGCAGCGAGGCTCGGGTAAACGGCGCAGATACGCAGTATTTT; CDR3aa: CATSSEARVNGADTQYF
abundance: -; v_gene: TRBV15; j_gene: TRBJ1-6; d_gene: -; CDR3nt: TGTGCCACCAGCAGAGAGCTAGCGGGGGATTCACCCCTCCACTTT; CDR3aa: CATSRELAGDSPLHF
abundance: -; v_gene: TRBV7-4; j_gene: TRBJ1-1; d_gene: -; CDR3nt: -; CDR3aa: CASRPRRPVIHPSTLGMEAFF
abundance: -; v_gene: TRBV19; j_gene: TRBJ2-6; d_gene: -; CDR3nt: TGTGCCAGTAGTAGAGGGATCAGGGGTGCCAACGTCCTGACTTTC; CDR3aa: CASSRGIRGANVLTF
abundance: -; v_gene: TRBV15; j_gene: TRBJ1-6; d_gene: -; CDR3nt: TGTGCCACCAGCAGAGAAAGGGGGGCAGATAATTCACCCCTCCACTTT; CDR3aa: CATSRERGADNSPLHF
abundance: many; v_gene: TRBV10-3; j_gene: TRBJ2-5; d_gene: -; CDR3nt: TGTGCCATCAGTGAGTCAGGGGCGCCTCAAGAGACCCAGTACTTC; CDR3aa: CAISESGAPQETQYF
abundance: many; v_gene: TRBV7-2; j_gene: TRBJ2-7; d_gene: -; CDR3nt: TGTGCCAGCAGTTCTTCCCTAACCTACGAGCAGTACTTC; CDR3aa: CASSSSLTYEQYF
abundance: few; v_gene: TRBV14; j_gene: TRBJ2-2; d_gene: -; CDR3nt: TGTGCCAGCAGCCGAGATCTGAACACCGGGGAGCTGTTTTTT; CDR3aa: CASSRDLNTGELFF
abundance: -; v_gene: TRBV11-3; j_gene: TRBJ1-1; d_gene: -; CDR3nt: TGTGCCAGCAGCTTTGTCAGGGAAACTGAAGCTTTCTTT; CDR3aa: CASSFVRETEAFF
abundance: -; v_gene: TRBV6-5; j_gene: TRBJ1-5; d_gene: -; CDR3nt: TGTGCCAGCCATGCCGCGAATCAGCCCCAGCATTTT; CDR3aa: CASHAANQPQHF
abundance: -; v_gene: TRBV7-9; j_gene: TRBJ1-5; d_gene: -; CDR3nt: TGTGCCAGCAGCCTTATTGGGACTAGCGGGGCCTACGAGCATTTT; CDR3aa: CASSLIGTSGAYEHF
abundance: -; v_gene: TRBV7-3; j_gene: TRBJ1-6; d_gene: -; CDR3nt: TGTGCCAGCAGCTGGACGGCCCTTAGCTCCTATAATTCACCCCTCCACTTT; CDR3aa: CASSWTALSSYNSPLHF
abundance: many; v_gene: TRBV2; j_gene: TRBJ1-1; d_gene: TRBD1; CDR3nt: TGTGCCAGCAGGGACAGGGGAATGGAAGCTTTCTTT; CDR3aa: CASRDRGMEAFF
abundance: -; v_gene: TRBV7-1; j_gene: TRBJ2-7; d_gene: TRBD1; CDR3nt: TGTGCCAGCAGCTCACGGGACAGGGCGGACGGGCAGTACTTC; CDR3aa: CASSSRDRADGQYF
abundance: -; v_gene: TRBV19; j_gene: TRBJ2-1; d_gene: TRBD1; CDR3nt: TGTGCCAGTAGTACGACAGGGGGCAATGAGCAGTTCTTC; CDR3aa: CASSTTGGNEQFF
abundance: -; v_gene: TRBV20-1; j_gene: TRBJ1-2; d_gene: -; CDR3nt: TGCAGTGCTAGTAAGCAGGCCCTCACGGCTGGTCCTTATGGCTACACCTTC; CDR3aa: CSASKQALTAGPYGYTF
abundance: once; v_gene: TRBV29-1; j_gene: TRBJ1-2; d_gene: -; CDR3nt: TGCAGCTCGACAGGCTCCTATGGCTACACCTTC; CDR3aa: CSSTGSYGYTF
abundance: -; v_gene: TRBV11-3; j_gene: TRBJ2-7; d_gene: TRBD1; CDR3nt: TGTGCCAGCAGCCCAGGGACAGGGGTCCGATACGAGCAGTACTTC; CDR3aa: CASSPGTGVRYEQYF
abundance: -; v_gene: TRBV9; j_gene: TRBJ1-1; d_gene: -; CDR3nt: TGTGCCAGCAGCCCTGAGGGGAGTGGGAACACTGAAGCTTTCTTT; CDR3aa: CASSPEGSGNTEAFF
abundance: many; v_gene: TRBV25-1; j_gene: TRBJ1-6; d_gene: -; CDR3nt: TGTGCCAGCATGGGGCCAGCTTATTCACCCCTCCACTTT; CDR3aa: CASMGPAYSPLHF
abundance: -; v_gene: TRBV4-2; j_gene: TRBJ2-7; d_gene: TRBD1; CDR3nt: TGTGCCAGCAGCCAACCGGGACAGGGTACTTTCTACGAGCAGTACTTC; CDR3aa: CASSQPGQGTFYEQYF
abundance: few; v_gene: TRBV3-1; j_gene: TRBJ2-7; d_gene: -; CDR3nt: TGTGCCAGCAGCCTCGAGCCAGGACGCACCTACGAGCAGTACTTC; CDR3aa: CASSLEPGRTYEQYF
abundance: many; v_gene: TRBV19; j_gene: TRBJ1-2; d_gene: TRBD1; CDR3nt: TGTGCCAGTAGCGACAACAGGGGAGCTAACTATGGCTACACCTTC; CDR3aa: CASSDNRGANYGYTF
abundance: -; v_gene: TRBV11-2; j_gene: TRBJ1-5; d_gene: -; CDR3nt: TGTGCCAGCAGCCAAGAGGACAGTTATAACAATCAGCCCCAGCATTTT; CDR3aa: CASSQEDSYNNQPQHF
abundance: -; v_gene: TRBV13; j_gene: TRBJ2-5; d_gene: TRBD2; CDR3nt: TGTGCCAGCAGCCGGGGGAGGGGACAAGAGACCCAGTACTTC; CDR3aa: CASSRGRGQETQYF
abundance: once; v_gene: TRBV29-1; j_gene: TRBJ1-5; d_gene: -; CDR3nt: TGCAGCGTTGAACACACGGGCGAGCAGCCCCAGCATTTT; CDR3aa: CSVEHTGEQPQHF
abundance: -; v_gene: TRBV20-1; j_gene: TRBJ1-6; d_gene: -; CDR3nt: TGCAGTGCTAGAGCCCCGGACCCATTGTTGTATAATTCACCCCTCCACTTT; CDR3aa: CSARAPDPLLYNSPLHF
abundance: many; v_gene: TRBV12-3/TRBV12-4; j_gene: TRBJ2-5; d_gene: -; CDR3nt: TGTGCCACCGCAGGGGAGTCAGGAAGGGAGACCCAGTACTTC; CDR3aa: CATAGESGRETQYF
abundance: -; v_gene: TRBV3-1; j_gene: TRBJ2-5; d_gene: -; CDR3nt: TGTGCCAGCAGCCAATTCCGATTCGGTCCGACCCAGTACTTC; CDR3aa: CASSQFRFGPTQYF
abundance: -; v_gene: TRBV7-2; j_gene: TRBJ1-2; d_gene: -; CDR3nt: TGTGCCAGCAGCCCTCACGGACAGCTGAACTATGGCTACACCTTC; CDR3aa: CASSPHGQLNYGYTF
abundance: few; v_gene: TRBV5-1; j_gene: TRBJ1-1; d_gene: TRBD1; CDR3nt: TGCGCCAGCAGCTTGTTCGGGACAGGAGGACGGATGAACACTGAAGCTTTCTTT; CDR3aa: CASSLFGTGGRMNTEAFF
abundance: few; v_gene: TRBV4-1; j_gene: TRBJ1-5; d_gene: -; CDR3nt: TGCGCCAGCAGCCAAGATCAGGGAGGGGGTCAGCCCCAGCATTTT; CDR3aa: CASSQDQGGGQPQHF
abundance: -; v_gene: TRBV7-3; j_gene: TRBJ2-7; d_gene: -; CDR3nt: TGTGCCGGCAGTTTCGGGTTAGACCCGTCCTACGAGCAGTACTTC; CDR3aa: CAGSFGLDPSYEQYF
abundance: many; v_gene: TRBV15; j_gene: TRBJ1-5; d_gene: -; CDR3nt: TGTGCCACCAGCGGAGGGATAGGTCAGCCCCAGCATTTT; CDR3aa: CATSGGIGQPQHF
abundance: few; v_gene: TRBV20-1; j_gene: TRBJ2-2; d_gene: -; CDR3nt: TGCAGTGCTAGTGCGGACGAGAACACCGGGGAGCTGTTTTTT; CDR3aa: CSASADENTGELFF
abundance: -; v_gene: TRBV28; j_gene: TRBJ1-6; d_gene: -; CDR3nt: TGTGCCAGCAGTTTCGGGGGTGTAAGATCACCCCTCCACTTT; CDR3aa: CASSFGGVRSPLHF
abundance: -; v_gene: TRBV7-2; j_gene: TRBJ1-6; d_gene: -; CDR3nt: TGTGCCAGCAGCTTGCTTCGGGGACATTTTAATTCACCCCTCCACTTT; CDR3aa: CASSLLRGHFNSPLHF
abundance: -; v_gene: TRBV29-1; j_gene: TRBJ2-5; d_gene: TRBD2; CDR3nt: TGCAGCGTTGGAGGGGTTGGGGGGGGAGTAGAGACCCAGTACTTC; CDR3aa: CSVGGVGGGVETQYF